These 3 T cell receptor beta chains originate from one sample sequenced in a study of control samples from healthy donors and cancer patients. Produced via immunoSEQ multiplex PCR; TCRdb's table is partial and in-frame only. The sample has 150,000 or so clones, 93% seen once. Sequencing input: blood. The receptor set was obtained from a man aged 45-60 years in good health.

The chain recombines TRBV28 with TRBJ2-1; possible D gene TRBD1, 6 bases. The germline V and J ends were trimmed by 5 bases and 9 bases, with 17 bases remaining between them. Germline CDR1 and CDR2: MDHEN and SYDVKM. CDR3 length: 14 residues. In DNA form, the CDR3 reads TGTGCCAGCAGTCCCGGCAGGGGAAGGGGTGAGCAGTTCTTC. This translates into CASSPGRGRGEQFF.

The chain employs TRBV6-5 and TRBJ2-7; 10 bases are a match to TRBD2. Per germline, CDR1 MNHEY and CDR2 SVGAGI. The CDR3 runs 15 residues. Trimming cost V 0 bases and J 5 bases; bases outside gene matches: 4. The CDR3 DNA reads TGTGCCAGCAGTTACTCGAGCGGGAGGGCGAACGAGCAGTACTTC. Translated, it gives CASSYSSGRANEQYF.

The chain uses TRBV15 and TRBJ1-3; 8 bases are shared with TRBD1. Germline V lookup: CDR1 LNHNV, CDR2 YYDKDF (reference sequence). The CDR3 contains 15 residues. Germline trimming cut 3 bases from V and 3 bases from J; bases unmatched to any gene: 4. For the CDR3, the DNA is TGTGCCACCAGCAGGGACAGGGTGGGTGGAAACACCATATATTTT. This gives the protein CATSRDRVGGNTIYF. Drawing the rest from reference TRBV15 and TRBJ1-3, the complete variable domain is DAMVIQNPRYQVTQFGKPVTLSCSQTLNHNVMYWYQQKSSQAPKLLFHYYDKDFNNEADTPDNFQSRRPNTSFCFLDIRSPGLGDTAMYLCATSRDRVGGNTIYFGEGSWLTVV.